This T cell receptor beta chain was recorded in a study of T-cell memory formation after mild COVID-19. Whole-study context: The TCR clusters were mostly specific to one donor. The study's findings and limits: Clones contracting over day 15 to 85 were CD4/CD8 balanced, with later expanders leaning CD4+. CD4+ contracting clones were found mainly in CM and EM, and CD8+ ones in EMRA. Cross-reactive memory appears to have joined, as suggested by some responding clones showing up in pre-infection memory.

TCRdb itself ran the 5' RACE reads through MiXCR, one entry per CDR3 protein. The repertoire includes about 49,000 distinct CDR3 sequences, under 7.5% of them detected once, and roughly 1.4% sits in the top ten. This clonotype was detected many times. The antigen is not known. The material sequenced was PBMCs or a T cell subset sorted from them (not recorded which). This TCR derives from a man aged 18 to 29 who had mild COVID-19 (a few samples of this study predate the infection). Cell type and time point are not known.

CDR3 residues: CASSWTGGTTDTQYF. The CDR3, as DNA: TGTGCCAGCAGTTGGACAGGGGGAACCACAGATACGCAGTATTTT. The chain couples TRBV7-9 to TRBJ2-3; 10 nucleotides match TRBD1. Germline-derived CDR1 and CDR2 are SEHNR and FQNEAQ (reference sequence). V shed 6 bases and J 2 bases; nucleotides not matched to a gene: 5. The CDR3 has 15 amino acids.